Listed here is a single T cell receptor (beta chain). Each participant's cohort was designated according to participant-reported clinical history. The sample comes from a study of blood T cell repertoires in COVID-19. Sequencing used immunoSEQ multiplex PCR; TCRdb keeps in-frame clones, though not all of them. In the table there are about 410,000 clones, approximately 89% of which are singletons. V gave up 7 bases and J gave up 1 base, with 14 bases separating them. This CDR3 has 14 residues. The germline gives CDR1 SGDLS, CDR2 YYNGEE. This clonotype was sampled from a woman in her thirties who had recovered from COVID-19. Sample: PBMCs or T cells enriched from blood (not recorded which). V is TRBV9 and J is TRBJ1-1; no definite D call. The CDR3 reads CASRAGDTNTEAFF. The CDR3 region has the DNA TGTGCCAGCCGAGCAGGTGATACGAACACTGAAGCTTTCTTT.